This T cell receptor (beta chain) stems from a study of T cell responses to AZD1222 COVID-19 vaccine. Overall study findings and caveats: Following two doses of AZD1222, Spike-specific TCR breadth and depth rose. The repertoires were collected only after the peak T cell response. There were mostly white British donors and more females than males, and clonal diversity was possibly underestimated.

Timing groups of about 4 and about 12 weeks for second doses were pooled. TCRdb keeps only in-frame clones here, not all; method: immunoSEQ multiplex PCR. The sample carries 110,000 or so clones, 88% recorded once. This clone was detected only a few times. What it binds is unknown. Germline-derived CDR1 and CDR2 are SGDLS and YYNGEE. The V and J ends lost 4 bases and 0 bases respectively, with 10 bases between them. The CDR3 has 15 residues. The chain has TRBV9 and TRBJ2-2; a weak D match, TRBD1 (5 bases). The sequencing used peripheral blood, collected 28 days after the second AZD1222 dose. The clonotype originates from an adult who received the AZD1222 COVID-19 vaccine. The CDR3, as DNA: TGTGCCAGCAGCTTAGGGGAAACGAACACCGGGGAGCTGTTTTTT. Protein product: CASSLGETNTGELFF.